Described below is a single T cell receptor (beta chain) sequence and its context. Its antigen is undetermined. With 8 bases clipped from V and 2 bases from J, the junction kept 13 bases outside the gene matches. In germline, CDR1 is MNHEY, CDR2 SMNVEV (reference sequence). The CDR3 has 18 residues. The data were taken from a study of T cell responses to AZD1222 COVID-19 vaccine. Notes on the study in general: CD4 TCRs covered the whole spike, strongest at regions 160-218 and 743-854.

The data were produced by immunoSEQ multiplex PCR, yet TCRdb's version contains in-frame clones alone and is incomplete. The sample lists 150,000 or so clones, approximately 90% occurring once. The chain employs TRBV27 and TRBJ2-6, with TRBD1 matching over 9 bases. The receptor comes from an adult in good health. This material consisted of peripheral blood, taken on day 0 of AZD1222 vaccination. The chain's CDR3 is CASGQHGTGRPGANVLTF. The CDR3 DNA sequence: TGTGCCAGCGGACAACACGGGACAGGGCGACCTGGGGCCAACGTCCTGACTTTC.